This is a list of T cell receptor beta chains from one sample in a study of response to subunit inactivated influenza vaccine. TCRdb redid the calling of the RT-PCR reads with MiXCR, one entry per CDR3 protein. The sample holds roughly 570,000 distinct CDR3 sequences, 12% to 15% seen once. Sequenced material: PBMCs from blood, taken approximately 12 days after vaccination. The source of these receptors is a man in his fifties who received an inactivated influenza vaccine. Both conserved end residues are part of each CDR3. D genes are given only for firm matches. Clone size is shown for a subset of rows, as once, few, many or a class of expanded clone.

v_call	clone_size	d_call	j_call	cdr3_nt	cdr3_aa
TRBV29-1	few	TRBD2	TRBJ2-3	TGCAGCGGGGGCGGGGGGCTTAGCACAGATACGCAGTATTTT	CSGGGGLSTDTQYF
TRBV6-1	few	NA	TRBJ1-5	TGTGCCAGCAGTGAGCTAACAGAAAATCAGCCCCAGCATTTT	CASSELTENQPQHF
TRBV12-3/TRBV12-4	few	NA	TRBJ1-5	TGTGCCAGCAGTTTCGAGAGGGGCCAACCCCAGCATTTT	CASSFERGQPQHF
TRBV12-3/TRBV12-4	few	NA	TRBJ2-2	TGTGCCAGCAGTCGATTATCCATGAACACCGGGGAGCTGTTTTTT	CASSRLSMNTGELFF
TRBV9	NA	NA	TRBJ2-5	TGTGCCAGCAGCGCCGACTTACCGGGGACCCAGTACTTC	CASSADLPGTQYF
TRBV10-3	NA	TRBD1	TRBJ2-6	TGTGCCAGCAGGACAGGGGGCGGTGGGGCCAACGTCCTGACTTTC	CASRTGGGGANVLTF
TRBV7-2	NA	TRBD2	TRBJ2-7	TGTGCCAGCAGCTCAGCCGGGACTATCTACGAGCAGTACTTC	CASSSAGTIYEQYF
TRBV10-3	few	NA	TRBJ2-1	TGTGCCATCACGGACAGGGAGGGCAATGAGCAGTTCTTC	CAITDREGNEQFF
TRBV6-2/TRBV6-3	few	TRBD1	TRBJ2-2	TGTGCCAGCAGGCGACAGGGGTTCACCGGGGAGCTGTTTTTT	CASRRQGFTGELFF
TRBV7-9	NA	NA	TRBJ2-3	TGTGCCAGCACCTTTCTAAGGGATACGCAGTATTTT	CASTFLRDTQYF
TRBV12-3/TRBV12-4	NA	TRBD1	TRBJ2-7	TGTGCCAGCAGTCGATTCCCGGGACAGGGGAAGAACGAGCAGTACTTC	CASSRFPGQGKNEQYF
TRBV12-3/TRBV12-4	NA	TRBD1	TRBJ1-1	TGTGCCAGCAGGGGCCGGGACAGATTCATGAACACTGAAGCTTTCTTT	CASRGRDRFMNTEAFF
TRBV20-1	many	TRBD2	TRBJ2-1	TGCAGTGCTAGTTGGGGACTAGCGGGGGGACGCAATGAGCAGTTCTTC	CSASWGLAGGRNEQFF
TRBV12-3/TRBV12-4	NA	NA	TRBJ2-6	TGTGCCAGCAGCAGGTTTTCTGGGGCCAACGTCCTGACTTTC	CASSRFSGANVLTF
TRBV19	few	NA	TRBJ2-2	TGTGCCAGTAGAAAGGACAGCGCGAACACCGGGGAGCTGTTTTTT	CASRKDSANTGELFF
TRBV2	few	NA	TRBJ2-1	TGTGCCAGCACCTCAAGGACCTACACCGATGAGCAGTTCTTC	CASTSRTYTDEQFF
TRBV29-1	few	NA	TRBJ2-5	TGCAGCGTATCCGCTACAGGGACAGAGACCCAGTACTTC	CSVSATGTETQYF
TRBV3-1	few	NA	TRBJ2-3	TGTGCCAGCAGCCAAGATTTTGCAGCTACGCAGTATTTT	CASSQDFAATQYF
TRBV29-1	NA	NA	TRBJ2-7	TGCAGCGGGAAAGTGGGCCCCGATTACGAGCAGTACTTC	CSGKVGPDYEQYF
TRBV29-1	many	NA	TRBJ2-4	TGCAGCGTTGACCGAAACAGACTAGCCAAAAACATTCAGTACTTC	CSVDRNRLAKNIQYF
TRBV5-1	few	NA	TRBJ1-2	TGCGCCAGCAGCTTGTCGGGGGGATTCTATGGCTACACCTTC	CASSLSGGFYGYTF
TRBV6-2/TRBV6-3	few	NA	TRBJ2-5	TGTGCCAGCACCCAAAGGGTTGGGACCCAGTACTTC	CASTQRVGTQYF
TRBV7-8	NA	NA	TRBJ1-1	TGTGCCAGCAGCTTCTCCCCCCGACCGGGGAACACTGAAGCTTTCTTT	CASSFSPRPGNTEAFF
TRBV6-1	few	NA	TRBJ1-2	TGTGCCAGCAGTCCTAACCTCCGGGCCCCCGAAGGCTACACCTTC	CASSPNLRAPEGYTF
TRBV2	NA	TRBD1	TRBJ1-6	TGTGCCACCCACACGGGACAGGACTCACCCCTCCACTTT	CATHTGQDSPLHF
TRBV4-3	few	TRBD1	TRBJ2-2	TGCGCCAGCAGCCAAAGGACAGGGGGGGGTCCCGGGGAGCTGTTTTTT	CASSQRTGGGPGELFF
TRBV2	NA	NA	TRBJ2-7	TGTGCCAGCAGTGAGAGCGTGACAGTTAATGCCTACGAGCAGTACTTC	CASSESVTVNAYEQYF
TRBV6-2/TRBV6-3	NA	TRBD2	TRBJ2-7	TGTGCCAGCAGTACCCATAGCGGGAGCTCCTACGAGCAGTACTTC	CASSTHSGSSYEQYF
TRBV20-1	few	NA	TRBJ2-5	TGCAGTTCCTCCGGGCCTAGCCAAGAGACCCAGTACTTC	CSSSGPSQETQYF
TRBV6-1	NA	NA	TRBJ2-2	TGTGCCAGCAGTGGAACAGGGAAAGCCGGGGAGCTGTTTTTT	CASSGTGKAGELFF
TRBV6-2/TRBV6-3	NA	NA	TRBJ2-2	TGTGCCAGCAGTTACTCGACCCCGGGATGGGACACCGGGGAGCTGTTTTTT	CASSYSTPGWDTGELFF
TRBV2	NA	NA	TRBJ2-1	TGTGCCAGCGGGGGGAGGCTTGAGCAGTTCTTC	CASGGRLEQFF